Each of the 11 T cell receptor beta chains below was sequenced from the same sample in a study of blood T cells in healthy people across ages. The authors ran a second PCR of about 7 to 11 cycles using a sample-barcoded 5' primer and a J-beta primer mix. TCRdb re-called the 5' RACE reads through MiXCR, storing one row per CDR3 protein. The sample shows roughly 1,700,000 distinct CDR3 sequences, 28% of them seen only once. The specimen was blood. These receptors all stem from a woman in her 30s in good health.

The chain uses TRBV7-2 and TRBJ2-5; TRBD2 agrees at 10 bases. Germline CDR1 is SGHTA and CDR2 is FQGNSA. This CDR3 contains 16 residues. Trimming cost V 3 bases and J 4 bases; bases outside gene matches: 8. The CDR3 protein is CASSFGALAGAETQYF. For the CDR3, the DNA is TGTGCCAGCAGCTTTGGGGCCCTAGCGGGAGCAGAGACCCAGTACTTC. The variable domain in full, completed from reference TRBV7-2 and TRBJ2-5, reads GAGVSQSPSNKVTEKGKDVELRCDPISGHTALYWYRQSLGQGLEFLIYFQGNSAPDKSGLPSDRFSAERTGGSVSTLTIQRTQQEDSAVYLCASSFGALAGAETQYFGPGTRLLVL.

This clonotype was counted a few times. The rearrangement uses TRBV20-1 and TRBJ2-5; TRBD2 matches at 10 bases. V trimming: 4 bases; J trimming: 5 bases; junction bases outside the gene matches: 16. CDR1 is DFQATT and CDR2 is SNEGSKA in the germline V gene (reference sequence). The CDR3 totals 17 residues. The CDR3 DNA reads TGCAGTGCTACGGTTCCGAGCGGGAGGGCCTCGTGGGAGACCCAGTACTTC. It encodes CSATVPSGRASWETQYF.

This clonotype was detected many times. The chain employs TRBV12-3 or TRBV12-4 and TRBJ2-4, with 9 bases aligning to TRBD1. This CDR3 region has 13 residues. V lost 3 bases, J lost 13 bases, and 7 bases stayed unmatched. CDR3 amino acids: CASSFGTGREQYF. Here the CDR3 DNA reads TGTGCCAGCAGTTTTGGGACAGGGAGGGAGCAGTACTTC.

This chain uses TRBV27 with TRBJ2-7, with D tentatively TRBD1 (7 bases). Germline V gene lookup returns CDR1 MNHEY and CDR2 SMNVEV (reference sequence). Trimming left V 2 bases short and J 5 bases short, with 13 bases between. This CDR3 is 14 amino acids long. The CDR3, as DNA: TGTGCCAGCAGTTTAGGTCCAGGGGGGAACGAGCAGTACTTC. The encoded protein is CASSLGPGGNEQYF.

This rearrangement joins TRBV5-6 to TRBJ2-3, with 12 bases lining up with TRBD2. This CDR3 is 16 amino acids long. V trimming: 4 bases; J trimming: 2 bases; junction bases outside the gene matches: 5. The germline V gene has CDR1 SGHDT and CDR2 YYEEEE. CDR3 bases: TGTGCCAGCAGCCGGCTAGCGGGGGGGCCCACAGATACGCAGTATTTT. It is translated as CASSRLAGGPTDTQYF.

This clonotype was recorded at least ten times. The V and J genes are TRBV7-9 and TRBJ2-3, with D unclear. Trimming removed 4 bases at V and 6 bases at J, with 26 bases between. The CDR3 consists of 18 residues. Germline V CDR1 and CDR2: SEHNR, FQNEAQ (reference sequence). CDR3 amino acids: CASSSRIDRKGATDTQYF. CDR3 nucleotide sequence: TGTGCCAGCAGCTCACGTATCGACCGAAAAGGAGCGACGGATACGCAGTATTTT.

This clonotype was found a few times. The chain uses TRBV10-3 and TRBJ2-3; D could derive from TRBD1 or TRBD2 (6 bases each). The CDR3 runs to 16 residues. Trimming took off 2 bases at V and 1 base at J, with 13 bases between the two ends. Per germline, CDR1 ENHRY and CDR2 SYGVKD. The chain's CDR3 is CAISEVGGRGTDTQYF. The DNA for the CDR3 is TGTGCCATCAGTGAGGTGGGGGGCCGGGGCACAGATACGCAGTATTTT.

The V call is TRBV27, the J call TRBJ1-5; D possibly corresponds to TRBD1 (6 bases). The CDR3 runs to 17 residues. Germline loops: CDR1 MNHEY, CDR2 SMNVEV (reference sequence). V was clipped by 8 bases and J by 6 bases, with 26 bases between them. The CDR3: CASSRPGDGLLFQPQHF. CDR3 bases: TGTGCCAGCTCAAGACCAGGGGATGGGTTATTGTTTCAGCCCCAGCATTTT.

With respect to this clonotype: The junction and the germline gene differ at one end; a read error may be behind it. The gene calls are TRBV18 and TRBJ1-2; possibly TRBD1 for D (6 bases). The CDR3 is 14 residues long. Germline CDR1 is KGHSH and CDR2 is LQKENI. CDR3 region: CASPPSGAGAGYTF. The CDR3 DNA reads TGTGCCAGCCCACCTTCGGGGGCAGGGGCTGGCTACACCTTC.

The table lists this clonotype with a few counts. J is TRBJ1-2 and V is TRBV7-2; D call uncertain. The CDR3 extends over 16 amino acids. CDR1 is SGHTA, CDR2 FQGNSA, per germline. The germline V and J ends were trimmed by 1 base and 6 bases, with 18 bases remaining between them. CDR3 DNA: TGTGCCAGCAGCTTAGTAGGGTCAGCGGACTCCAATGGCTACACCTTC. Translated: CASSLVGSADSNGYTF.

This chain links TRBV12-3 or TRBV12-4 with TRBJ2-3, with unresolved D. V dropped 6 bases and J dropped 7 bases, with 8 bases sitting between them. The CDR3 runs to 11 residues. The CDR3 DNA sequence: TGTGCCAGCAGAGGACGAAATACGCAGTATTTT. Translation gives CASRGRNTQYF.